These 32 T cell receptor beta chains originate from one sample sequenced in a study of radiotherapy plus CTLA-4 blockade in lung cancer. Profiled with immunoSEQ multiplex PCR; TCRdb holds only in-frame clones, not every one. The sample has 75,000 to 100,000 clones, approximately 78% seen once. The material was peripheral blood, obtained from a patient treated with radiotherapy plus ipilimumab. Source of these receptors: a human donor with non-small cell lung cancer who had a partial response to radiotherapy plus ipilimumab.

The chain has TRBV5-4 and TRBJ1-1; D is possibly TRBD1 (5 bases). Germline V gives CDR1 SGHNT, CDR2 YYREEE (reference sequence). This CDR3 has 15 residues. Trimming pared 5 bases from V and 3 bases from J, leaving 17 bases between. The CDR3 DNA follows: TGTGCCAGCAGGGTGGGGCAGGGTGGAGACACTGAAGCTTTCTTT. The encoded protein is CASRVGQGGDTEAFF.

The DNA for the CDR3 is TGTGCCAGCAGCTTAATGGGGGGATCCTACAATGAGCAGTTCTTC. As protein: CASSLMGGSYNEQFF. The V call is TRBV7-9, the J call TRBJ2-1, with D possibly being TRBD2 (6 bases). The CDR3 length is 15 residues. CDR1 and CDR2 from the germline V gene are SEHNR and FQNEAQ (reference sequence). V gave up 2 bases and J gave up 1 base, with 9 bases separating them. Combining the CDR3 with reference TRBV7-9 and TRBJ2-1 gives the whole variable domain DTGVSQNPRHKITKRGQNVTFRCDPISEHNRLYWYRQTLGQGPEFLTYFQNEAQLEKSRLLSDRFSAERPKGSFSTLEIQRTEQGDSAMYLCASSLMGGSYNEQFFGPGTRLTVL.

V usage is TRBV5-1 and J usage is TRBJ2-3; 7 bases agree with TRBD2. Trimming at V came to 5 bases and at J to 2 bases, leaving 5 bases not matched to a gene. The CDR3 is 14 amino acids. Per germline, CDR1 SGHRS and CDR2 YFSETQ. The CDR3 DNA follows: TGCGCCAGCAGGTGGGAGGGCAACACAGATACGCAGTATTTT. The encoded protein is CASRWEGNTDTQYF. The whole variable domain, filled in from reference TRBV5-1 and TRBJ2-3, reads KAGVTQTPRYLIKTRGQQVTLSCSPISGHRSVSWYQQTPGQGLQFLFEYFSETQRNKGNFPGRFSGRQFSNSRSEMNVSTLELGDSALYLCASRWEGNTDTQYFGPGTRLTVL.

In its sample, this clone was seen a few times. The chain couples TRBV19 to TRBJ2-5, with D maybe TRBD2 (5 bases). CDR1 and CDR2 from the germline V gene are LNHDA and SQIVND (reference sequence). The CDR3 totals 15 residues. Trimming shortened V by 4 bases and J by 3 bases, and 15 bases separated the two germline ends. CDR3 in DNA: TGTGCCAGTAGTACCCTTGACGGGCGGGAAGAGACCCAGTACTTC. Amino acids: CASSTLDGREETQYF.

The CDR3 region is CASSGTTSTDTQYF. The CDR3, as DNA: TGCGCCAGCTCCGGGACAACTAGCACAGATACGCAGTATTTT. The rearrangement joins TRBV5-1 to TRBJ2-3, with a possible D match to TRBD1 (6 bases). Germline CDR1 reads SGHRS; CDR2 reads YFSETQ. This CDR3 contains 14 residues. Trimming cost V 7 bases and J 0 bases, with 12 bases left between them.

Here the CDR3 DNA reads TGTGCCAGTAGTAAGGAGACAGCCTCCTTTAGCTATGGCTACACCTTC. Residues: CASSKETASFSYGYTF. This chain links TRBV19 with TRBJ1-2; D is possibly TRBD1 (5 bases). V lost 4 bases and J 4 bases, leaving 19 bases between the germline ends. CDR3 length: 16 amino acids. Germline CDR1 LNHDA, CDR2 SQIVND (reference sequence). The complete variable domain, with remaining parts taken from reference TRBV19 and TRBJ1-2, reads DGGITQSPKYLFRKEGQNVTLSCEQNLNHDAMYWYRQDPGQGLRLIYYSQIVNDFQKGDIAEGYSVSREKKESFPLTVTSAQKNPTAFYLCASSKETASFSYGYTFGSGTRLTVV.

The V and J genes are TRBV7-9 and TRBJ1-3, with 7 bases fitting TRBD1. Germline V lookup: CDR1 SEHNR, CDR2 FQNEAQ (reference sequence). Trimming removed 2 bases from V and 3 bases from J; junction bases left unmatched: 4. The CDR3 runs to 15 residues. The CDR3 DNA is TGTGCCAGCAGCTTAACACAGGGGAGTGGAAACACCATATATTTT. This encodes CASSLTQGSGNTIYF.

This clone was observed once. The chain combines TRBV11-2 with TRBJ2-4; 7 bases agree with TRBD2. J was trimmed by 0 bases and V by 5 bases; bases with no gene match: 7. The germline gives CDR1 SGHAT, CDR2 FQNNGV. The CDR3 is 16 amino acids. This chain's CDR3 is CASSHRGVIAKNIQYF. DNA of the CDR3: TGTGCCAGCAGCCATCGGGGGGTGATAGCCAAAAACATTCAGTACTTC.

This clone ranks as large. The chain is built from TRBV29-1 and TRBJ2-7; the match to TRBD2 covers 9 bases. This CDR3 spans 14 amino acids. Per the germline V gene, CDR1 is SQVTM and CDR2 is ANQGSEA. J lost 6 bases, V lost 6 bases, and 12 bases had no gene match. This chain's CDR3 is CSVAPAGGPFEQYF. The DNA of the CDR3 is TGCAGCGTGGCCCCCGCGGGAGGGCCATTCGAGCAGTACTTC.

About this clone itself: The sample holds other DNA sequences that translate to the same CDR3. The chain has TRBV19 and TRBJ2-2; 9 bases are shared with TRBD1. The CDR3 is 15 residues long. The germline gives CDR1 LNHDA, CDR2 SQIVND (reference sequence). With V trimmed by 8 bases and J by 5 bases, 9 bases remained unmatched. The CDR3 DNA reads as TGTGCCAGTGGATCCGGGACAGGGCTGACCGGGGAGCTGTTTTTT. The encoded protein is CASGSGTGLTGELFF.

This chain joins TRBV27 and TRBJ2-1, with D possibly being TRBD1 (5 bases). The CDR3 is 15 amino acids. CDR1 is MNHEY, CDR2 SMNVEV, per germline (reference sequence). The V end was cut by 3 bases, the J end by 4 bases, with 13 bases between. Here the CDR3 reads CASSFRRARYNEQFF. The DNA of the CDR3 is TGTGCCAGCAGTTTTCGCAGGGCGCGTTACAATGAGCAGTTCTTC.

This rearrangement joins TRBV6-1 to TRBJ2-7, with a possible D match to TRBD2 (5 bases). Trimming took off 6 bases at V and 1 base at J, with 13 bases between the two ends. CDR3 length: 14 amino acids. Germline loops: CDR1 MNHNS, CDR2 SASEGT. As DNA, the CDR3 is TGTGCCAGCAGCGCAACCCGGGGATCCTACGAGCAGTACTTC. Translation gives CASSATRGSYEQYF.

The chain employs TRBV28 and TRBJ1-5, with 8 nucleotides matching TRBD1. Germline CDR1 MDHEN, CDR2 SYDVKM. The CDR3 length is 16 residues. Trimming at V came to 3 bases and at J to 4 bases, leaving 8 bases not matched to a gene. CDR3 region: CASSFRDRGSNQPQHF. Here the CDR3 DNA reads TGTGCCAGCAGTTTTCGCGACAGGGGCTCTAATCAGCCCCAGCATTTT.

The rearrangement joins TRBV6-6 to TRBJ1-2; 7 positions match TRBD1. There are 13 residues in the CDR3. CDR1 is MNHNY and CDR2 is SVGAGI in the germline V gene (reference sequence). V lost 7 bases and J lost 1; bases outside the gene matches: 3. The CDR3 is CASTRDSNYGYTF. The CDR3 DNA reads TGTGCCAGCACCAGGGACAGTAACTATGGCTACACCTTC.

V gene TRBV7-7 combines with J gene TRBJ2-2; 8 positions match TRBD2. The CDR3 length is 13 residues. Germline assignment: CDR1 SSHAT and CDR2 FNYEAQ (reference sequence). J gave up 6 bases and V 5 bases, and 2 bases lay outside the gene matches. CDR3 coding DNA: TGTGCCAGCAGCCCAGCGGGAGCCGGGGAGCTGTTTTTT. Protein product: CASSPAGAGELFF.

The rearrangement links TRBV2 to TRBJ2-3; TRBD1 aligns across 7 bases. With V trimmed by 6 bases and J by 3 bases, 3 bases remained unmatched. This CDR3 has 13 residues. Germline assignment: CDR1 SNHLY and CDR2 FYNNEI. The CDR3 DNA follows: TGTGCCAGCAGCCGGGACAGTACAGATACGCAGTATTTT. Translating it yields CASSRDSTDTQYF.

This clone is a singleton in its sample. V usage is TRBV5-4 and J usage is TRBJ2-1; TRBD1 matches at 8 bases. The CDR3 is 16 residues long. CDR1 is SGHNT, CDR2 YYREEE, per germline (reference sequence). The V segment lost 5 bases and the J segment 7 bases; nucleotides outside the gene matches: 14. The CDR3: CASRATEGTGGNEQFF. CDR3 sequence (DNA): TGTGCCAGCAGGGCCACCGAGGGGACAGGTGGGAATGAGCAGTTCTTC.

The chain couples TRBV6-1 to TRBJ2-5; D unclear. V dropped 2 bases and J dropped 2 bases, with 12 bases sitting between them. This CDR3 has 15 residues. The germline V gene has CDR1 MNHNS and CDR2 SASEGT. In DNA form, the CDR3 reads TGTGCCAGCAGTGAATTGACCGGAGCACAAGAGACCCAGTACTTC. Translating gives CASSELTGAQETQYF.

V gene TRBV11-3 combines with J gene TRBJ1-1, with 8 bases fitting TRBD1. This CDR3 spans 17 amino acids. Germline V gene sequence: CDR1 SGHNT, CDR2 YENEEA. Unmatched junction bases numbered 11, after V lost 5 bases and J lost 0 bases. In DNA form, the CDR3 reads TGTGCCAGCAGCCCCGGAGGGGCAGGGGGCTTGAACACTGAAGCTTTCTTT. Its translation is CASSPGGAGGLNTEAFF.

V usage is TRBV6-5 and J usage is TRBJ2-5, with a tentative D call TRBD1 (6 bases). This CDR3 comprises 11 residues. V dropped 9 bases and J dropped 4 bases, with 9 bases sitting between them. Germline V gene sequence: CDR1 MNHEY, CDR2 SVGAGI. CDR3: CARWTAETQYF. CDR3 DNA sequence: TGTGCCAGGTGGACAGCAGAGACCCAGTACTTC.

V and J are TRBV18 and TRBJ2-7, with 7 nucleotides matching TRBD1. V lost 4 bases and J lost 5; bases outside the gene matches: 2. This CDR3 has 12 residues. Per the germline V gene, CDR1 is KGHSH and CDR2 is LQKENI. The CDR3 spells CASSLDRDEQYF. The CDR3 nucleotides read TGTGCCAGCTCACTAGACAGGGACGAGCAGTACTTC.

The chain employs TRBV5-6 and TRBJ2-6; D not certain. Germline CDR1 is SGHDT and CDR2 is YYEEEE. The CDR3 is 14 amino acids. V dropped 0 bases and J dropped 3 bases, with 4 bases sitting between them. In nucleotides, the CDR3 is TGTGCCAGCAGCTTGGACGGTGGGGCCAACGTCCTGACTTTC. It encodes CASSLDGGANVLTF.

This clone was recorded only once. The V and J genes are TRBV2 and TRBJ1-5, with D uncertain. The V gene's germline CDR1 is SNHLY and CDR2 FYNNEI. Deletions cut 3 bases from V and 3 bases from J, with 9 bases between. This CDR3 has 14 residues. CDR3 region: CASSDARHNQPQHF. The CDR3 DNA reads as TGTGCCAGCAGTGACGCCAGACACAATCAGCCCCAGCATTTT.

The V and J genes are TRBV23-1 and TRBJ2-5; D is perhaps TRBD2 (6 bases). TRBV23-1 is an ORF, and what it does is uncertain. The germline V and J ends were trimmed by 0 bases and 3 bases, with 17 bases remaining between them. CDR3 size: 17 residues. DNA for the CDR3: TGCGCCAGCAGTCAATCGAGAATTTTAGCGGCCGAAGAGACCCAGTACTTC. It yields the protein CASSQSRILAAEETQYF.

This chain joins TRBV6-5 and TRBJ2-7; a possible D gene is TRBD1 (6 bases). This CDR3 contains 13 residues. Trimming took off 6 bases at V and 4 bases at J, with 13 bases between the two ends. CDR1 and CDR2 from the germline V gene are MNHEY and SVGAGI. The CDR3 sequence: CASSRMGAYEQYF. CDR3 in DNA: TGTGCCAGCAGCCGAATGGGGGCTTACGAGCAGTACTTC.

The chain has TRBV6-1 and TRBJ2-7; TRBD2 matches at 7 bases. V shed 4 bases and J 3 bases; nucleotides not matched to a gene: 6. The CDR3 is 14 amino acids. CDR1 MNHNS and CDR2 SASEGT come from the germline V gene. The CDR3 here is CASSVGGGDYEQYF. The CDR3 DNA reads TGTGCCAGCAGTGTCGGGGGAGGGGACTACGAGCAGTACTTC.

This clone was seen a single time. The chain carries TRBV5-1 and TRBJ1-1; 12 bases line up with TRBD1. V dropped 4 bases and J dropped 0; count of bases not matched to a gene: 7. The CDR3 is 17 amino acids. The germline gives CDR1 SGHRS, CDR2 YFSETQ. CDR3 in DNA: TGCGCCAGCAGCCTGGCGGGACAGGGGGCGGTGAACACTGAAGCTTTCTTT. It codes for CASSLAGQGAVNTEAFF.

CDR3 in DNA: TGTGCCAGCAGCTCAAGGGGGAAGGGGGCCTTTGGAAACACCATATATTTT. Translating gives CASSSRGKGAFGNTIYF. The chain joins TRBV2 to TRBJ1-3; 7 positions agree with TRBD1. Germline V CDR1 and CDR2: SNHLY, FYNNEI. The V segment lost 6 bases and the J segment 3 bases; nucleotides outside the gene matches: 14. This CDR3 is built from 17 residues. Supplemented by reference TRBV2 and TRBJ1-3, the full variable domain reads EPEVTQTPSHQVTQMGQEVILRCVPISNHLYFYWYRQILGQKVEFLVSFYNNEISEKSEIFDDQFSVERPDGSNFTLKIRSTKLEDSAMYFCASSSRGKGAFGNTIYFGEGSWLTVV.

The chain couples TRBV2 to TRBJ1-3, with 7 bases that match TRBD1. The CDR3 is 14 residues long. Per the germline V gene, CDR1 is SNHLY and CDR2 is FYNNEI. J was trimmed by 2 bases and V by 6 bases; bases with no gene match: 4. CDR3 protein: CASSPTGTGNTIYF. CDR3 nucleotides: TGTGCCAGCAGCCCGACAGGGACTGGAAACACCATATATTTT.

Here the CDR3 DNA reads TGCAGCGTTCTGCCTAGCGGGAGGGCGAATGAGCAGTTCTTC. This sequence encodes CSVLPSGRANEQFF. The chain uses TRBV29-1 and TRBJ2-1; 12 bases fit TRBD2. This CDR3 has 14 amino acids. J lost 7 bases, V lost 5 bases, and 6 bases had no gene match. Per the germline V gene, CDR1 is SQVTM and CDR2 is ANQGSEA.

The chain carries TRBV20-1 and TRBJ1-2, with 7 nucleotides matching TRBD1. The length of the CDR3 is 11 residues. Trimming removed 4 bases from V and 7 bases from J; junction bases left unmatched: 3. In germline, CDR1 is DFQATT, CDR2 SNEGSKA (reference sequence). The chain's CDR3 is CSAIDRVGYTF. The CDR3 coding sequence is TGCAGTGCTATTGACAGGGTTGGCTACACCTTC.

The V and J genes are TRBV9 and TRBJ2-3, with 7 bases fitting TRBD2. There are 14 residues in the CDR3. J gave up 9 bases and V 0 bases, and 7 bases lay outside the gene matches. Germline loops: CDR1 SGDLS, CDR2 YYNGEE. This CDR3 is CASSVGEGRITQYF. In DNA, the CDR3 is TGTGCCAGCAGCGTAGGGGAGGGCCGGATCACGCAGTATTTT.